Sequencing of this T cell receptor beta chain was carried out in a study of blood T cell repertoires in COVID-19. Study-level information: T cells, B-cell-depleted T cells, or PBMCs provided the cDNA or gDNA that served as material.

This clone was seen just once. The junction departs from germline at one end; a sequencing error may be responsible. Seattle participants joined during active infection and were tracked over time. Assay: immunoSEQ multiplex PCR; the TCRdb copy retains only in-frame clones and omits some. In the table there are just over 150,000 clones, approximately 82% of which are singletons. Source material: peripheral blood. The clonotype was recovered from a woman in her forties with COVID-19, enrolled during active disease.

The CDR3 sequence: CASSEDRVTDTQYF. CDR3 sequence (DNA): TGTGCCAGCAGCGAAGACCGTGTCACAGATACGCAGTATTTT. The chain links TRBV3-1 (or the pseudogene TRBV3-2) to TRBJ2-3; no definite D call. The length of the CDR3 is 14 residues. The germline gives CDR1 LGHDT, CDR2 YNNKEL (reference sequence).